This entry lists 15 T cell receptor beta chains sequenced from one sample in a study of blood T cell repertoires in COVID-19. Assay used: immunoSEQ multiplex PCR; TCRdb lists only in-frame clones, some missing. The data contain 45,000 to 60,000 clones, 89% of them singletons. The sample taken for sequencing was peripheral blood. Receptors were obtained from a man in his sixties with acute or convalescent COVID-19.

This clone was seen only once. The chain employs TRBV15 and TRBJ1-5; D is possibly TRBD1 (6 bases). Germline CDR1 and CDR2: LNHNV and YYDKDF (reference sequence). The CDR3 runs to 17 residues. The germline V and J ends were trimmed by 3 bases and 1 base, with 16 bases remaining between them. The CDR3 reads CATSSAQGQRSNQPQHF. CDR3 nucleotides: TGTGCCACCAGCAGCGCCCAAGGACAGCGGAGCAATCAGCCCCAGCATTTT.

The chain joins TRBV10-3 to TRBJ1-4, with 10 bases aligning to TRBD1. The germline V gene encodes CDR1 ENHRY and CDR2 SYGVKD. There are 14 residues in the CDR3. V was clipped by 8 bases and J by 7 bases; unmatched bases: 7. The DNA of the CDR3 is TGTGCCATCCGAGCCGGGACAGGGGTTGAAAAACTGTTTTTT. This sequence encodes CAIRAGTGVEKLFF.

The chain uses TRBV6-1 and TRBJ1-2; D might be TRBD1 (6 bases). V dropped 2 bases and J dropped 7 bases, with 8 bases sitting between them. This CDR3 contains 12 residues. Germline V CDR1 and CDR2: MNHNS, SASEGT. The DNA for the CDR3 is TGTGCCAGCAGTGAAAACAGGGTTGGCTACACCTTC. It codes for CASSENRVGYTF.

The chain carries TRBV7-9 and TRBJ2-6, with 7 bases fitting TRBD2. The J segment lost 4 bases and the V segment lost 5 bases, leaving 11 bases of the junction unmatched. CDR1 and CDR2 from the germline V gene are SEHNR and FQNEAQ (reference sequence). CDR3 length: 17 residues. CDR3 amino acids: CASSRPVGGTGANVLTF. For the CDR3, the DNA is TGTGCCAGCAGCCGTCCCGTGGGAGGGACCGGGGCCAACGTCCTGACTTTC. The full variable domain, with the rest looked up from reference TRBV7-9 and TRBJ2-6, is DTGVSQNPRHKITKRGQNVTFRCDPISEHNRLYWYRQTLGQGPEFLTYFQNEAQLEKSRLLSDRFSAERPKGSFSTLEIQRTEQGDSAMYLCASSRPVGGTGANVLTFGAGSRLTVL.

The rearrangement uses TRBV21-1 and TRBJ1-6. TRBV21-1 is a pseudogene. This CDR3 spans 16 amino acids. The CDR3, as DNA: TGTGCCAGCAGCAAAAAGAAAGCCTCCTATAATTCACCCCTCCACTTT. Its translation: CASSKKKASYNSPLHF.

This chain connects TRBV5-4 to TRBJ2-5; possibly TRBD2 for D (5 bases). CDR1 is SGHNT, CDR2 YYREEE, per germline (reference sequence). The V end lost 3 bases, the J end lost 2 bases, and 11 bases lay between the germline ends. CDR3 length: 14 amino acids. The CDR3 bases are TGTGCCAGCAGCTCGGACGGGGTACAAGAGACCCAGTACTTC. Protein product: CASSSDGVQETQYF.

The chain links TRBV19 to TRBJ1-6; the match to TRBD1 covers 7 bases. The CDR3 runs 16 residues. The germline gives CDR1 LNHDA, CDR2 SQIVND (reference sequence). V gave up 5 bases and J gave up 6 bases; unmatched junction bases: 10. CDR3 sequence (DNA): TGTGCCAGTAGTGAAAGACAGGGCCCTTCTAATTCACCCCTCCACTTT. It codes for CASSERQGPSNSPLHF.

This chain uses TRBV7-8 with TRBJ2-7; TRBD1 matches at 9 bases. The CDR3 has 14 residues. The V gene's germline CDR1 is SGHVS and CDR2 FQNEAQ. Trimming took 4 bases from V and 6 from J; bases not matched to a gene: 7. CDR3 protein: CASSSRQGVVEQYF. The CDR3 bases are TGTGCCAGCAGCTCCCGACAGGGGGTGGTCGAGCAGTACTTC.

The chain couples TRBV3-1 (or the pseudogene TRBV3-2) to TRBJ2-7; D ambiguous. CDR3 length: 14 amino acids. Germline V lookup: CDR1 LGHDT, CDR2 YNNKEL (reference sequence). Trimming cost V 2 bases and J 5 bases, with 13 bases left between them. As DNA, the CDR3 is TGTGCCAGCAGCCAATTTCTGCTATCGGACGAGCAGTACTTC. Protein product: CASSQFLLSDEQYF.

J is TRBJ1-2 and V is TRBV10-3; a possible D gene is TRBD1 (5 bases). The CDR3 runs to 13 residues. V was pared by 7 bases and J by 7 bases, with 16 bases between. The germline gives CDR1 ENHRY, CDR2 SYGVKD. DNA of the CDR3: TGTGCCATCACATTGAGGCAGGGCGTTGGCTACACCTTC. It specifies CAITLRQGVGYTF.

The CDR3 protein is CASSLPFGRRRNTIYF. The DNA for the CDR3 is TGTGCCAGCAGTCTTCCGTTTGGGAGGCGGCGGAACACCATATATTTT. The genes are TRBV6-4 and TRBJ1-3, with unresolved D. The V and J ends lost 5 bases and 7 bases respectively, with 21 bases between them. Germline V gene lookup returns CDR1 MRHNA and CDR2 SNTAGT. This CDR3 contains 16 residues.

This chain links TRBV4-1 with TRBJ2-7; 9 bases are shared with TRBD1. The CDR3 extends over 16 amino acids. Germline V lookup: CDR1 MGHRA, CDR2 YSYEKL. V was clipped by 4 bases and J by 5 bases; unmatched bases: 12. The CDR3 loop is CASSLATGTGWHEQYF. CDR3 nucleotides: TGCGCCAGCAGCCTAGCCACCGGGACAGGGTGGCACGAGCAGTACTTC.

This chain links TRBV18 with TRBJ1-6; no clear D. Germline CDR1 KGHSH, CDR2 LQKENI. Trimming cost V 2 bases and J 4 bases, with 6 bases left between them. This CDR3 has 14 amino acids. The DNA of the CDR3 is TGTGCCAGCTCACCATCAGGTTATAATTCACCCCTCCACTTT. Translating gives CASSPSGYNSPLHF.

This chain joins TRBV29-1 and TRBJ1-2; perhaps TRBD1 as D (6 bases). Germline V lookup: CDR1 SQVTM, CDR2 ANQGSEA. The V gene lost 5 bases and the J gene lost 5 bases, with 12 bases spanning the gap. The CDR3 contains 12 residues. CDR3 coding DNA: TGCAGCGTTACAGGGCAGGGGTATGGCTACACCTTC. Amino acids: CSVTGQGYGYTF.

The chain carries TRBV18 and TRBJ1-3, with D uncertain. V was clipped by 3 bases and J by 0 bases, with 6 bases between them. Looked up from germline, CDR1 is KGHSH and CDR2 is LQKENI. The CDR3 loop spans 14 amino acids. In DNA form, the CDR3 reads TGTGCCAGCTCACCGAACTACTCTGGAAACACCATATATTTT. It codes for CASSPNYSGNTIYF.